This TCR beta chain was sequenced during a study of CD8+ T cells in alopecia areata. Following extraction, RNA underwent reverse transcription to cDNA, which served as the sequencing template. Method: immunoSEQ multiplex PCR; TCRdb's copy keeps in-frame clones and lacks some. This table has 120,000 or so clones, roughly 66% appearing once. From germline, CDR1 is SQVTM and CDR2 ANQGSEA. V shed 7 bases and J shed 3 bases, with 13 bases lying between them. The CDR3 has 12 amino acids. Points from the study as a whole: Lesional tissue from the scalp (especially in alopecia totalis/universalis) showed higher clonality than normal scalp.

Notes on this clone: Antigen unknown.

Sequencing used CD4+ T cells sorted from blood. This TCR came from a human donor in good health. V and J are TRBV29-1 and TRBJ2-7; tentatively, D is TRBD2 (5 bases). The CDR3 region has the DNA TGCAGCGCCTTCGGACGGGACTACGAGCAGTACTTC. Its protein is CSAFGRDYEQYF.